These 21 T cell receptor beta chains share one sample of origin, sequenced in a study of cytomegalovirus exposure and HLA in healthy donors. The PCR made use of 60 Vbeta and 13 Jbeta primers. Repertoires were generated with immunoSEQ multiplex PCR, while TCRdb's copy carries only in-frame clones and drops some. The repertoire includes 110,000 to 150,000 clones, 75% to 85% of them detected once, and approximately 3% sits in the top ten. Sample: PBMCs. The receptors come from a female donor in good health and CMV-seronegative.

The chain joins TRBV30 to TRBJ2-7, with 10 bases lining up with TRBD1. Trimming removed 3 bases from V and 5 bases from J; junction bases left unmatched: 4. The CDR3 is 13 residues long. Germline assignment: CDR1 GTSNPN and CDR2 SVGIG (reference sequence). The DNA for the CDR3 is TGTGCCTGGAGCTCCGGGACAGGGGACGAGCAGTACTTC. This encodes CAWSSGTGDEQYF.

This clone was seen just once. The V call is TRBV25-1, the J call TRBJ1-6, with D uncertain. Trimming cost V 3 bases and J 10 bases, with 10 bases left between them. Germline-derived CDR1 and CDR2 are MGHDK and SYGVNS. There are 13 residues in the CDR3. The CDR3 loop is CASSDAVGSPLHF. The CDR3 DNA reads as TGTGCCAGCAGTGACGCGGTTGGGTCACCCCTCCACTTT.

The chain uses TRBV7-2 and TRBJ2-2; TRBD2 matches 9 bases. V dropped 5 bases and J dropped 2; count of bases not matched to a gene: 3. CDR3 length equals 15 residues. Germline-derived CDR1 and CDR2 are SGHTA and FQGNSA. CDR3 DNA: TGTGCCAGCAGCCCGGGACTAGCTAACACCGGGGAGCTGTTTTTT. Translation: CASSPGLANTGELFF.

The chain employs TRBV5-8 and TRBJ2-1, with 7 positions matching TRBD1. V dropped 4 bases and J dropped 2; count of bases not matched to a gene: 3. Germline V lookup: CDR1 SGHTS, CDR2 YDEGEE. This CDR3 spans 14 amino acids. The CDR3 sequence: CASSPDRPYNEQFF. The CDR3 nucleotides read TGTGCCAGCAGCCCGGACAGGCCCTACAATGAGCAGTTCTTC.

A single count supports this clone. The rearrangement uses TRBV27 and TRBJ2-3; 7 positions match TRBD1. This CDR3 has 14 amino acids. With 10 bases clipped from V and 6 bases from J, the junction kept 13 bases outside the gene matches. Germline V lookup: CDR1 MNHEY, CDR2 SMNVEV (reference sequence). The DNA of the CDR3 is TGTGCCACCAAATTGGACAGGAACTCTGATACGCAGTATTTT. Protein: CATKLDRNSDTQYF.

The chain links TRBV7-9 to TRBJ2-5; D perhaps matches TRBD1 (5 bases). Trimming took 4 bases from V and 4 from J, leaving 22 bases between them. The CDR3 extends over 17 amino acids. In germline, CDR1 is SEHNR, CDR2 FQNEAQ (reference sequence). The CDR3 nucleotides read TGTGCCAGCAGCTCCTCAATGATAGGGGCGAAAAGAGAGACCCAGTACTTC. It encodes CASSSSMIGAKRETQYF. Variable domain in full (rest from reference TRBV7-9 and TRBJ2-5): DTGVSQNPRHKITKRGQNVTFRCDPISEHNRLYWYRQTLGQGPEFLTYFQNEAQLEKSRLLSDRFSAERPKGSFSTLEIQRTEQGDSAMYLCASSSSMIGAKRETQYFGPGTRLLVL.

The sample holds a few counts of this clone. This chain uses TRBV14 with TRBJ2-7; D is uncertain. V lost 2 bases and J 6 bases, leaving 11 bases between the germline ends. Germline V gene sequence: CDR1 SGHDN, CDR2 FVKESK. The CDR3 contains 13 residues. As DNA, the CDR3 is TGTGCCAGCAGCCAATCTCGGTCCGGCGAGCAGTACTTC. Its protein product is CASSQSRSGEQYF.

The table lists this clone with a few counts. This chain links TRBV5-4 with TRBJ1-2, with 9 bases aligning to TRBD1. CDR3 length: 14 residues. Germline lookup yields CDR1 SGHNT and CDR2 YYREEE (reference sequence). Trimming cost V 6 bases and J 10 bases; bases outside gene matches: 13. CDR3 loop: CASNGQGRFDDYTF. CDR3 DNA sequence: TGTGCCAGCAACGGACAGGGGAGGTTTGATGACTACACCTTC.

The CDR3 DNA sequence: TGCGCCAGCAGCCCCGGGGTACGGACGAACACCGGGGAGCTGTTTTTT. This codes for CASSPGVRTNTGELFF. The genes are TRBV4-1 and TRBJ2-2, with D perhaps TRBD2 (5 bases). Trimming left V 4 bases short and J 0 bases short, with 12 bases between. Per germline, CDR1 MGHRA and CDR2 YSYEKL. The CDR3 contains 16 residues.

The gene calls are TRBV5-1 and TRBJ2-1; 7 bases agree with TRBD2. Germline V gene lookup returns CDR1 SGHRS and CDR2 YFSETQ. The V gene end was trimmed by 0 bases and the J gene end by 8 bases; junction bases not matched to a gene: 8. The CDR3 is 15 amino acids. For the CDR3, the DNA is TGCGCCAGCAGCTTGGGTCTAGCGGAGGTCCATGAGCAGTTCTTC. It codes for CASSLGLAEVHEQFF. Together with reference TRBV5-1 and TRBJ2-1, the CDR3 gives the full variable domain: KAGVTQTPRYLIKTRGQQVTLSCSPISGHRSVSWYQQTPGQGLQFLFEYFSETQRNKGNFPGRFSGRQFSNSRSEMNVSTLELGDSALYLCASSLGLAEVHEQFFGPGTRLTVL.

This clone appeared once. An end of the junction differs from the germline gene, which may be a read error. The CDR3 loop is CSSSLIGGLAGYEQYF. In nucleotides, the CDR3 is TGTTCCAGCAGCCTAATTGGAGGGCTAGCGGGCTACGAGCAGTACTTC. The chain recombines TRBV7-9 with TRBJ2-7, with TRBD2 identical over 8 bases. This CDR3 region has 16 residues. CDR1 SEHNR and CDR2 FQNEAQ come from the germline V gene (reference sequence).

This chain links TRBV30 with TRBJ2-7; D remains unclear. CDR1 is GTSNPN, CDR2 SVGIG, per germline (reference sequence). This CDR3 has 11 residues. Trimming shortened V by 1 base and J by 1 base, and 2 bases separated the two germline ends. CDR3 sequence reads: CAWSASYEQYF. CDR3 bases: TGTGCCTGGAGTGCGTCCTACGAGCAGTACTTC.

The V and J genes are TRBV20-1 and TRBJ1-1; weak D call: TRBD1 (5 bases). V was trimmed by 1 base and J by 10 bases, leaving 10 bases between them. Germline-derived CDR1 and CDR2 are DFQATT and SNEGSKA (reference sequence). This CDR3 contains 11 residues. CDR3 sequence reads: CSARGGARAFF. The DNA of the CDR3 is TGCAGTGCTAGAGGGGGCGCCCGAGCTTTCTTT.

This clone showed up just a few times. The chain recombines TRBV18 with TRBJ1-5, with 8 bases matching TRBD1. V shed 3 bases, J shed 8 bases, and the junction held 9 bases outside the gene matches. This CDR3 comprises 15 residues. Germline CDR1 KGHSH, CDR2 LQKENI. The CDR3 region is CASSPGAGGTEPQHF. The CDR3 DNA is TGTGCCAGCTCACCGGGGGCAGGGGGCACGGAGCCCCAGCATTTT.

This clone was seen a few times. The chain is built from TRBV4-1 and TRBJ2-1; 12 nucleotides line up with TRBD2. J was trimmed by 7 bases and V by 1 base; bases with no gene match: 5. The CDR3 length is 16 residues. Germline V gives CDR1 MGHRA, CDR2 YSYEKL. The CDR3, as DNA: TGCGCCAGCAGCCAAGGACTAGCGGGGGCGGGGAATGAGCAGTTCTTC. Protein sequence: CASSQGLAGAGNEQFF.

The chain has TRBV6-6 and TRBJ1-2; weak D call: TRBD1 (6 bases). This CDR3 has 12 residues. Germline loops: CDR1 MNHNY, CDR2 SVGAGI (reference sequence). V lost 7 bases, J lost 2 bases, and 8 bases lay in between. CDR3 nucleotides: TGTGCCAGCAAAGGACAGAACTATGGCTACACCTTC. Translating gives CASKGQNYGYTF.

This rearrangement joins TRBV2 to TRBJ1-5, with TRBD1 matching over 9 bases. CDR3 length equals 14 residues. From germline, CDR1 is SNHLY and CDR2 FYNNEI. Trimming removed 5 bases from V and 3 bases from J; junction bases left unmatched: 2. The CDR3 reads CASSRTGANQPQHF. The DNA for the CDR3 is TGTGCCAGCAGTCGGACAGGGGCCAATCAGCCCCAGCATTTT.

The chain links TRBV7-6 to TRBJ2-7; 9 positions match TRBD1. V gave up 1 base and J gave up 3 bases; unmatched junction bases: 4. Germline V CDR1 and CDR2: SGHVS, FNYEAQ. This CDR3 comprises 15 residues. The CDR3 region has the DNA TGTGCCAGCAGCTTAGGGGGACAGGGCATCTACGAGCAGTACTTC. Its translation: CASSLGGQGIYEQYF.

The chain carries TRBV11-1 and TRBJ2-5; 9 bases line up with TRBD1. The J call could be wrong; TRBJ2-7 is a better fit for the DNA end. Looked up from germline, CDR1 is SGHAT and CDR2 is FQDESV (reference sequence). There are 14 residues in the CDR3. This chain's CDR3 is CASSTGQGPYEQYF. The CDR3 coding sequence is TGTGCCAGCTCCACGGGACAGGGTCCCTACGAGCAGTACTTC.

Notes on this clone: The junction shows a germline mismatch at one end, possibly a read error. The chain is built from TRBV18 and TRBJ1-1; 10 nucleotides align to TRBD1. Germline CDR1 and CDR2: KGHSH and LQKENI. The CDR3 spans 13 residues. CDR3: CASSPPGQGMFWF. The CDR3 coding sequence is TGTGCCAGCTCACCTCCGGGACAGGGGATGTTCTGGTTT.

The chain combines TRBV2 with TRBJ1-4; D remains ambiguous. Trimming removed 0 bases at V and 7 bases at J, with 6 bases between. Germline lookup yields CDR1 SNHLY and CDR2 FYNNEI. The CDR3 runs 13 residues. For the CDR3, the DNA is TGTGCCAGCAGTGAAGCTCTACGTGAAAAACTGTTTTTT. Translated: CASSEALREKLFF.